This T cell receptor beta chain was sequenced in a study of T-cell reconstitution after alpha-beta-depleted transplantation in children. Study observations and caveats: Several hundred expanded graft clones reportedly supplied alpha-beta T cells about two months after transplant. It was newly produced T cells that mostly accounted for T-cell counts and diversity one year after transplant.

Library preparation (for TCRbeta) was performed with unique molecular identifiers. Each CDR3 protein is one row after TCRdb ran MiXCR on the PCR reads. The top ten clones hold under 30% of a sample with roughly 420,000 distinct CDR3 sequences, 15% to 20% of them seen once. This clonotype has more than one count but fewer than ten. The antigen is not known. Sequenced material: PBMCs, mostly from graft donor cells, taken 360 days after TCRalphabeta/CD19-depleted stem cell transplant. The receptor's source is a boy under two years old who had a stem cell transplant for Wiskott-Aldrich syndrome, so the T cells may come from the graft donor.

CDR3 sequence reads: CAISERQYNEQFF. The CDR3 DNA follows: TGTGCCATCAGTGAGAGGCAGTACAATGAGCAGTTCTTC. The chain uses TRBV10-3 and TRBJ2-1; D is unclear. The ends were cut back, 2 bases at V and 4 bases at J, with 6 bases in the middle. The CDR3 is made up of 13 amino acids. Germline V gives CDR1 ENHRY, CDR2 SYGVKD.